Sequencing of this TCR beta chain was carried out in a study of healthy donors' naive CD4 and CD8 T cells. Overall study findings and caveats: Homeostatic proliferation of naive T cells was not examined as a bias source.

Germline CDR1 MNHEY, CDR2 SMNVEV (reference sequence). This CDR3 has 13 residues. V lost 2 bases to trimming and J lost 3 bases, with 5 bases between them. TCR libraries were built from around 0.45 ug of total RNA by linear amplification. Study processing details: Sequencing covered some 86,000 rearranged alpha-chain transcripts across five or six healthy donors. From the reads, TCRdb called clonotypes with MiXCR, one entry per CDR3 protein. The V and J calls, along with clone size, are taken from TCRdb and not from the paper's own processing. There are roughly 200,000 distinct CDR3 sequences in the sample; 65% to 80% occur only once, and 2% to 2.5% lies in the top ten. This clonotype has a handful of counts. Its antigen is as yet unknown.

Sequencing input: naive CD4+ and CD8+ T cells sorted from blood, pooled from several donors. The origin of this receptor is a pool of human donors in good health; the sample pools cells from several healthy donors. This chain joins TRBV27 and TRBJ1-3; no clear D. This CDR3 reads CASSLAGGNTIYF. The CDR3 DNA reads TGTGCCAGCAGTTTAGCAGGTGGAAACACCATATATTTT.